This is a list of T cell receptor beta chains from one sample in a study of glioma-infiltrating T cells after dendritic cell vaccination. Generated by immunoSEQ multiplex PCR, the TCRdb table keeps only in-frame clones and is missing some. The sample lists 60,000 to 70,000 clones, around four fifths occurring once. This material consisted of blood, taken before dendritic cell vaccination. These receptors all stem from a human donor with glioblastoma. Each CDR3 is given with its conserved first and last residue. The order of the fields is V gene, D gene, clone size, J gene, CDR3 DNA, CDR3 protein. D genes are given only for firm matches. Size is omitted from some rows. Given values are once, few, many or a class for expanded clones.

v_call: TRBV7-6; d_call: TRBD1; clone_size: NA; j_call: TRBJ2-2; cdr3_nt: TGTGCCAGCAGCGACGGTGGACAGGTTGACACCGGGGAGCTGTTTTTT; cdr3_aa: CASSDGGQVDTGELFF
v_call: TRBV5-1; d_call: TRBD2; clone_size: NA; j_call: TRBJ2-2; cdr3_nt: TGCGCCAGCAGCTTTCGGACTAGCGGGGTCACCGGGGAGCTGTTTTTT; cdr3_aa: CASSFRTSGVTGELFF
v_call: TRBV5-1; d_call: TRBD1; clone_size: NA; j_call: TRBJ2-5; cdr3_nt: TGCGCCAGCAGCTTGGGACAGGGGGCAGAGACCCAGTACTTC; cdr3_aa: CASSLGQGAETQYF
v_call: TRBV7-2; d_call: NA; clone_size: NA; j_call: TRBJ2-3; cdr3_nt: TGTGCCAGCAGCTTAGACGGACAGAGCACAGATACGCAGTATTTT; cdr3_aa: CASSLDGQSTDTQYF
v_call: TRBV9; d_call: TRBD2; clone_size: NA; j_call: TRBJ2-5; cdr3_nt: TGTGCCAGCAGCGTAGGGGTTAGCGGGGGGGCAATAGAGACCCAGTACTTC; cdr3_aa: CASSVGVSGGAIETQYF
v_call: TRBV5-1; d_call: TRBD2; clone_size: NA; j_call: TRBJ2-1; cdr3_nt: TGCGCCAGCAGCTTGGCCCTCGGGGGGGCCAGATACAATGAGCAGTTCTTC; cdr3_aa: CASSLALGGARYNEQFF
v_call: TRBV10-3; d_call: NA; clone_size: once; j_call: TRBJ2-2; cdr3_nt: TGTGCCATCAGCCCCGGGGGAGAGAACACCGGGGAGCTGTTTTTT; cdr3_aa: CAISPGGENTGELFF
v_call: TRBV5-1; d_call: TRBD1; clone_size: NA; j_call: TRBJ2-5; cdr3_nt: TGCGCCAGCAGCGGGGGGACAGGACAAGAGACCCAGTACTTC; cdr3_aa: CASSGGTGQETQYF
v_call: TRBV5-4; d_call: NA; clone_size: NA; j_call: TRBJ1-2; cdr3_nt: TGTGCCAGCAGTCGACCGGAGACGGAATCTTTTCTTGGCTACACCTTC; cdr3_aa: CASSRPETESFLGYTF
v_call: TRBV2; d_call: NA; clone_size: few; j_call: TRBJ2-5; cdr3_nt: TGTGCCAGCCATGGAGAAAGAGAGACCCAGTACTTC; cdr3_aa: CASHGERETQYF
v_call: TRBV6-1; d_call: NA; clone_size: NA; j_call: TRBJ1-5; cdr3_nt: TGTGCCAGCAGCGTAGTAAGCAATCAGCCCCAGCATTTT; cdr3_aa: CASSVVSNQPQHF
v_call: TRBV4-1; d_call: NA; clone_size: NA; j_call: TRBJ2-7; cdr3_nt: TGCGCCAGCAGCCAAGAGGGCAGGAACGAGCAGTACTTC; cdr3_aa: CASSQEGRNEQYF
v_call: TRBV5-1; d_call: TRBD2; clone_size: NA; j_call: TRBJ2-3; cdr3_nt: TGCGCCAGCAGCTCGACTAGCGCCGGCACAGATACGCAGTATTTT; cdr3_aa: CASSSTSAGTDTQYF
v_call: TRBV6-5; d_call: TRBD1; clone_size: NA; j_call: TRBJ1-2; cdr3_nt: TGTGCCAGCAGGTACAGGGGGCGCTTGGACTATGGCTACACCTTC; cdr3_aa: CASRYRGRLDYGYTF
v_call: TRBV5-6; d_call: NA; clone_size: NA; j_call: TRBJ2-5; cdr3_nt: TGTGCCAGCAGCGTCCCCGGGGGGCCTCAGGAGACCCAGTACTTC; cdr3_aa: CASSVPGGPQETQYF
v_call: TRBV6-6; d_call: NA; clone_size: NA; j_call: TRBJ1-1; cdr3_nt: TGTGCCAGCAGCCACGGACAGCCTCCGGTAGCTTTCTTT; cdr3_aa: CASSHGQPPVAFF
v_call: TRBV5-8; d_call: TRBD1; clone_size: NA; j_call: TRBJ2-7; cdr3_nt: TGTGCCACCGTAAACCGGGACAGGGTCGACGAGCAGTACTTC; cdr3_aa: CATVNRDRVDEQYF
v_call: TRBV10-3; d_call: NA; clone_size: NA; j_call: TRBJ2-1; cdr3_nt: TGTGCCATCGGTGCAGGGAAGGGGAATAATGAGCAGTTCTTC; cdr3_aa: CAIGAGKGNNEQFF
v_call: TRBV5-1; d_call: NA; clone_size: few; j_call: TRBJ2-7; cdr3_nt: TGCGCCAGCAGCTTGGGGACAAACTACGAGCAGTACTTC; cdr3_aa: CASSLGTNYEQYF
v_call: TRBV7-9; d_call: TRBD1; clone_size: once; j_call: TRBJ2-5; cdr3_nt: TGTGCCAGCAGCTCCACAGGACAGGGAGTGGCCCAGTACTTC; cdr3_aa: CASSSTGQGVAQYF
v_call: TRBV6-1; d_call: NA; clone_size: NA; j_call: TRBJ2-7; cdr3_nt: TGTGCCAGCAGTGAGGGGCGCGTCTACGAGCAGTACTTC; cdr3_aa: CASSEGRVYEQYF
v_call: TRBV5-1; d_call: TRBD1; clone_size: NA; j_call: TRBJ1-2; cdr3_nt: TGCGCCAGCAGCCAGGGGGCGCGAAGCTATGGCTACACCTTC; cdr3_aa: CASSQGARSYGYTF
v_call: TRBV29-1; d_call: NA; clone_size: NA; j_call: TRBJ1-1; cdr3_nt: TGCAGCACTTCGACCCTGACAACTGAAGCTTTCTTT; cdr3_aa: CSTSTLTTEAFF
v_call: TRBV7-9; d_call: TRBD1; clone_size: NA; j_call: TRBJ1-1; cdr3_nt: TGTGCCAGCAGCCCTTGGGACAGGGGGAACACTGAAGCTTTCTTT; cdr3_aa: CASSPWDRGNTEAFF
v_call: TRBV28; d_call: TRBD1; clone_size: NA; j_call: TRBJ1-2; cdr3_nt: TGTGCCAGCAGTTTCCGGACAGGGGCTTACGGCTACACCTTC; cdr3_aa: CASSFRTGAYGYTF
v_call: TRBV28; d_call: NA; clone_size: few; j_call: TRBJ2-5; cdr3_nt: TGTGCCAGCACCGACGGGTCCCAGACCCAGTACTTC; cdr3_aa: CASTDGSQTQYF
v_call: TRBV5-1; d_call: TRBD2; clone_size: NA; j_call: TRBJ2-7; cdr3_nt: TGCGCCAGCAGCTCAACTAGCGGGGGGGCCTACGAGCAGTACTTC; cdr3_aa: CASSSTSGGAYEQYF
v_call: TRBV9; d_call: NA; clone_size: NA; j_call: TRBJ1-3; cdr3_nt: TGTGCCAGCAGCGCCTTGGTCGGGAACACCATATATTTT; cdr3_aa: CASSALVGNTIYF
v_call: TRBV10-2; d_call: TRBD1; clone_size: NA; j_call: TRBJ1-2; cdr3_nt: TGCGCCAGCGGACTCCTCGGGACAGTCTTTGATGGCTACACCTTC; cdr3_aa: CASGLLGTVFDGYTF
v_call: TRBV5-5; d_call: NA; clone_size: NA; j_call: TRBJ1-2; cdr3_nt: TGTGCCAGCAGCCCCCCCCTCAGATATGGCTACACCTTC; cdr3_aa: CASSPPLRYGYTF